The 11 T cell receptor beta chains reported below all come from one sample, sequenced in a study of blood T cells in healthy people across ages. The use of a sample-barcoded 5' primer and a J-beta primer mix characterized a second PCR of roughly 6 to 11 cycles. A single record per CDR3 protein comes from TCRdb applying MiXCR to the 5' RACE reads. Among 250,000 to 300,000 distinct CDR3 sequences, around 27% were seen once, and the ten largest hold around 30%. Sequencing input: blood. The receptors here all came from a woman aged 70-85 years in good health.

At least ten counts were recorded for this clonotype. The chain couples TRBV5-1 to TRBJ2-3; TRBD2 matches at 8 bases. Germline loops: CDR1 SGHRS, CDR2 YFSETQ. CDR3 length: 15 residues. Losses at the gene ends were 7 bases for V and 3 bases for J; bases not matched to a gene: 10. The CDR3 nucleotides are TGCGCCAGCTGTCGTGGGAGCGGGAGTACAGATACGCAGTATTTT. It is translated as CASCRGSGSTDTQYF.

This clonotype was seen repeatedly, ten times or more. The chain links TRBV5-1 to TRBJ2-1; TRBD2 agrees at 7 bases. CDR1 and CDR2 (germline): SGHRS, YFSETQ. With V trimmed by 5 bases and J by 4 bases, 9 bases remained unmatched. This CDR3 has 15 amino acids. The CDR3 region is CASRSRLAEYNEQFF. In DNA, the CDR3 is TGCGCCAGCAGATCACGTCTAGCGGAATACAATGAGCAGTTCTTC.

This rearrangement joins TRBV4-2 to TRBJ2-5, with D perhaps matching TRBD2 (6 bases). The CDR3 is made up of 15 amino acids. The V end was cut by 1 base, the J end by 7 bases, with 16 bases between. CDR1 is LGHNA and CDR2 is YNFKEQ in the germline V gene. Here the CDR3 DNA reads TGTGCCAGCAGCCAAGGTCTAGCGTTAACGGGGACCCAGTACTTC. Protein product: CASSQGLALTGTQYF.

This clonotype came up a few times. The chain uses TRBV2 and TRBJ1-6; tentatively, D is TRBD1 (5 bases). This CDR3 spans 13 amino acids. CDR1 SNHLY and CDR2 FYNNEI come from the germline V gene. The V and J ends lost 3 bases and 8 bases respectively, with 8 bases between them. The CDR3 region has the DNA TGTGCCAGCAGTGACAGGGAATATTCACCCCTCCACTTT. This encodes CASSDREYSPLHF.

This clonotype occurred a few times. V gene TRBV4-1 combines with J gene TRBJ1-5; 12 bases agree with TRBD1. Germline values: CDR1 MGHRA, CDR2 YSYEKL. V was pared by 5 bases and J by 7 bases, with 9 bases of the junction left unmatched. CDR3 size: 16 residues. CDR3 nucleotide sequence: TGCGCCAGCAGCTCCCCGGACGGGACAGGGGGCCAGCCCCAGCATTTT. Translated, it gives CASSSPDGTGGQPQHF.

The chain uses TRBV20-1 and TRBJ2-5; TRBD2 agrees at 12 bases. Per the germline V gene, CDR1 is DFQATT and CDR2 is SNEGSKA (reference sequence). The CDR3 spans 16 residues. Trimming cost V 6 bases and J 5 bases; bases outside gene matches: 13. Here the CDR3 DNA reads TGCAGTGCCATAAGGACTAGCGGGGCGGTTGGGGAGACCCAGTACTTC. This codes for CSAIRTSGAVGETQYF.

This chain connects TRBV5-1 to TRBJ1-2; 11 positions agree with TRBD1. V was pared by 4 bases and J by 4 bases, with 12 bases of the junction left unmatched. The germline CDR1 and CDR2 sequences are SGHRS and YFSETQ. There are 17 residues in the CDR3. This CDR3 reads CASSPGDRGWTGYGYTF. DNA for the CDR3: TGCGCCAGCAGCCCCGGGGACAGGGGGTGGACTGGCTATGGCTACACCTTC.

DNA of the CDR3: TGTGCCAGCAGCTTAAACCCTACAGGGGTAACTAATGAAAAACTGTTTTTT. Translated: CASSLNPTGVTNEKLFF. This sequence joins TRBV7-6 and TRBJ1-4; 7 bases agree with TRBD1. Germline V gene data show CDR1 as SGHVS and CDR2 as FNYEAQ. V trimming: 2 bases; J trimming: 1 base; junction bases outside the gene matches: 7. The CDR3 runs to 17 residues.

There are many counts of this clonotype. This chain links TRBV29-1 with TRBJ1-1; possibly TRBD1 for D (6 bases). The germline V and J ends were trimmed by 7 bases and 0 bases, with 12 bases remaining between them. CDR3 size: 13 residues. Germline loops: CDR1 SQVTM, CDR2 ANQGSEA. The CDR3 is CSAGGQLNTEAFF. The CDR3, as DNA: TGCAGCGCGGGAGGACAGCTGAACACTGAAGCTTTCTTT.

A remark on this clonotype: One end of the junction varies from germline; a read error may be responsible. In DNA, the CDR3 is TGCAGTGCTAGGCGACTAGCGGAGCCCACAGATACGCGGTATTTT. Translated: CSARRLAEPTDTRYF. The chain recombines TRBV20-1 with TRBJ2-3; 9 nucleotides align to TRBD2. CDR1 is DFQATT and CDR2 is SNEGSKA in the germline V gene (reference sequence). The CDR3 covers 15 residues.

This rearrangement joins TRBV7-9 to TRBJ2-7; 10 positions agree with TRBD2. V trimming: 1 base; J trimming: 6 bases; junction bases outside the gene matches: 3. The germline V gene encodes CDR1 SEHNR and CDR2 FQNEAQ (reference sequence). The CDR3 contains 14 residues. The CDR3 region is CASSLERTSGEQYF. For the CDR3, the DNA is TGTGCCAGCAGCTTAGAGAGGACTAGCGGCGAGCAGTACTTC.